The next 20 T cell receptor beta chains were all read from a single sample in a study of blood T cell repertoires in COVID-19. Repertoires were generated with immunoSEQ multiplex PCR, while TCRdb's copy carries only in-frame clones and drops some. The repertoire has roughly 200,000 clones, approximately 88% of them found once; the top ten carry around 7%. Sequencing was performed on peripheral blood. Receptor source: a man aged 40-50 years with acute or convalescent COVID-19.

The chain couples TRBV7-2 to TRBJ2-2; D is possibly TRBD1 (6 bases). The ends were cut back, 5 bases at V and 0 bases at J, with 10 bases in the middle. CDR3 length: 15 amino acids. The V gene's germline CDR1 is SGHTA and CDR2 FQGNSA. The CDR3 coding sequence is TGTGCCAGCAGCAGAGACAGGTCGAACACCGGGGAGCTGTTTTTT. Encoded protein: CASSRDRSNTGELFF. The full variable domain, rest sourced from reference TRBV7-2 and TRBJ2-2, is GAGVSQSPSNKVTEKGKDVELRCDPISGHTALYWYRQSLGQGLEFLIYFQGNSAPDKSGLPSDRFSAERTGGSVSTLTIQRTQQEDSAVYLCASSRDRSNTGELFFGEGSRLTVL.

J is TRBJ2-5 and V is TRBV24-1, with D maybe TRBD1 (5 bases). Germline V gene data show CDR1 as KGHDR and CDR2 as SFDVKD. The CDR3 spans 13 residues. The V end lost 3 bases, the J end lost 5 bases, and 9 bases lay between the germline ends. CDR3 DNA sequence: TGTGCCACCAGTGATCCAGGGATCGAGACCCAGTACTTC. Protein product: CATSDPGIETQYF.

This clone was counted a single time. This sequence joins TRBV27 and TRBJ2-1; TRBD2 agrees at 8 bases. The CDR3 spans 16 residues. V lost 1 base to trimming and J lost 2 bases; unmatched junction nucleotides: 4. Germline V gene lookup returns CDR1 MNHEY and CDR2 SMNVEV (reference sequence). The CDR3 is CASSLFGAGAYNEQFF. The CDR3 coding sequence is TGTGCCAGCAGTTTATTTGGAGCGGGGGCCTACAATGAGCAGTTCTTC.

This rearrangement joins TRBV7-2 to TRBJ1-2, with 7 bases fitting TRBD1. With V trimmed by 1 base and J by 6 bases, 5 bases remained unmatched. Germline values: CDR1 SGHTA, CDR2 FQGNSA. The CDR3 is made up of 14 amino acids. The chain's CDR3 is CASSLVTGFDGYTF. Written as DNA, the CDR3 is TGTGCCAGCAGCTTAGTGACAGGGTTTGATGGCTACACCTTC.

The V and J genes are TRBV10-3 and TRBJ2-7; D is perhaps TRBD1 (5 bases). The germline CDR1 and CDR2 sequences are ENHRY and SYGVKD. V was clipped by 9 bases and J by 5 bases, with 14 bases between them. The CDR3 consists of 12 residues. CDR3 sequence (DNA): TGTGCCATTAAAAATCAGGGAAACGAGCAGTACTTC. It yields the protein CAIKNQGNEQYF.

J is TRBJ1-2 and V is TRBV4-2; D uncertain. The CDR3 totals 15 residues. CDR1 and CDR2 from the germline V gene are LGHNA and YNFKEQ. V lost 0 bases, J lost 0 bases, and 8 bases lay in between. The CDR3 sequence: CASSQEDGTNYGYTF. The CDR3 DNA follows: TGTGCCAGCAGCCAAGAAGACGGGACTAACTATGGCTACACCTTC.

The chain joins TRBV7-2 to TRBJ2-3; 11 positions agree with TRBD2. Germline V gives CDR1 SGHTA, CDR2 FQGNSA. The CDR3 sequence is 19 residues long. The V and J ends lost 1 base and 5 bases, in that order; junction bases with no gene match: 14. CDR3 protein: CASSLVTQPGLAAGDTQYF. CDR3 coding DNA: TGTGCCAGCAGCTTAGTAACCCAACCGGGACTAGCGGCGGGAGATACGCAGTATTTT.

The V and J genes are TRBV4-1 and TRBJ1-5, with 10 bases aligning to TRBD1. This CDR3 is built from 17 residues. With V trimmed by 4 bases and J by 1 base, 7 bases remained unmatched. Germline V gene lookup returns CDR1 MGHRA and CDR2 YSYEKL. The CDR3 loop reads CASSLRQGADSNQPQHF. CDR3 coding DNA: TGCGCCAGCAGCCTTCGACAGGGGGCGGACAGCAATCAGCCCCAGCATTTT.

The chain links TRBV7-9 to TRBJ2-1; possibly TRBD1 for D (5 bases). Germline assignment: CDR1 SEHNR and CDR2 FQNEAQ (reference sequence). The CDR3 totals 16 residues. V was pared by 5 bases and J by 0 bases, with 14 bases between. As DNA, the CDR3 is TGTGCCAGCAGCCCTTCTACAGGTACCTCCTACAATGAGCAGTTCTTC. It encodes CASSPSTGTSYNEQFF.

This clone was observed once. The chain recombines TRBV7-2 with TRBJ1-6; 9 bases fit TRBD1. The germline V gene has CDR1 SGHTA and CDR2 FQGNSA. The CDR3 runs to 13 residues. With V trimmed by 9 bases and J by 7 bases, 4 bases remained unmatched. This CDR3 is CASGGQGNSPLHF. The CDR3, as DNA: TGTGCCAGTGGGGGACAGGGCAATTCACCCCTCCACTTT.

The rearrangement joins TRBV18 to TRBJ1-6; 8 bases align to TRBD1. This CDR3 comprises 15 residues. In germline, CDR1 is KGHSH, CDR2 LQKENI. The J segment lost 7 bases and the V segment lost 4 bases, leaving 6 bases of the junction unmatched. The CDR3 spells CASSRDRTGNSPLHF. The CDR3, as DNA: TGTGCCAGCTCACGGGACAGGACGGGGAATTCACCCCTCCACTTT.

Notes on this clone: Other DNA sequences in the sample encode the same CDR3. The genes are TRBV5-1 and TRBJ2-6; no definite D call. This CDR3 spans 14 amino acids. The V end lost 2 bases, the J end lost 0 bases, and 3 bases lay between the germline ends. Germline V gives CDR1 SGHRS, CDR2 YFSETQ. CDR3 in amino acids: CASSFYSGANVLTF. The CDR3 nucleotides read TGCGCCAGCAGCTTTTACTCTGGGGCCAACGTCCTGACTTTC. The variable domain in full, completed from reference TRBV5-1 and TRBJ2-6, reads KAGVTQTPRYLIKTRGQQVTLSCSPISGHRSVSWYQQTPGQGLQFLFEYFSETQRNKGNFPGRFSGRQFSNSRSEMNVSTLELGDSALYLCASSFYSGANVLTFGAGSRLTVL.

CDR3 in DNA: TGTGCCTGGTCGGCAGGGGCCGGGGCAACAGATACGCAGTATTTT. As protein: CAWSAGAGATDTQYF. J is TRBJ2-3 and V is TRBV30; tentative D call: TRBD1 (6 bases). Deletions cut 5 bases from V and 3 bases from J, with 18 bases between. The CDR3 spans 15 residues. Germline V gives CDR1 GTSNPN, CDR2 SVGIG (reference sequence).

The CDR3 reads CASRAFGSTTGELFF. In nucleotides, the CDR3 is TGTGCCAGCAGGGCTTTCGGGTCCACAACCGGGGAGCTGTTTTTT. The chain joins TRBV6-5 to TRBJ2-2; D not certain. V lost 6 bases and J lost 5, with 16 bases in between. The CDR3 loop spans 15 amino acids. The germline CDR1 and CDR2 sequences are MNHEY and SVGAGI.

This clone was picked up a small number of times. This rearrangement joins TRBV30 to TRBJ1-2, with a weak D call TRBD1 (6 bases). CDR3 length equals 14 residues. Germline-derived CDR1 and CDR2 are GTSNPN and SVGIG (reference sequence). Trimming shortened V by 3 bases and J by 12 bases, and 23 bases separated the two germline ends. The CDR3 nucleotides read TGTGCCTGGAGCAAGGGGGACCGCCCTTGGGGCGACACCTTC. Amino acids: CAWSKGDRPWGDTF.

The V call is TRBV19, the J call TRBJ1-2, with D unresolved. This CDR3 has 11 amino acids. Trimming took off 9 bases at V and 7 bases at J, with 12 bases between the two ends. Germline lookup yields CDR1 LNHDA and CDR2 SQIVND (reference sequence). The CDR3 bases are TGTGCCAGCGGGTGGATTGGTGGCTACACCTTC. It yields the protein CASGWIGGYTF. The complete variable domain, with remaining parts taken from reference TRBV19 and TRBJ1-2, reads DGGITQSPKYLFRKEGQNVTLSCEQNLNHDAMYWYRQDPGQGLRLIYYSQIVNDFQKGDIAEGYSVSREKKESFPLTVTSAQKNPTAFYLCASGWIGGYTFGSGTRLTVV.

The rearrangement joins TRBV5-1 to TRBJ2-7, with a weak D call TRBD1 (5 bases). CDR3 length equals 13 residues. Trimming took 1 base from V and 5 from J, leaving 10 bases between them. Germline V CDR1 and CDR2: SGHRS, YFSETQ. This chain's CDR3 is CASSLTGINEQYF. CDR3 sequence (DNA): TGCGCCAGCAGCTTGACAGGTATTAACGAGCAGTACTTC.

CDR3 DNA sequence: TGCGCCAGCAGCTCCCTTCCGGGACAGGGGAGGCCTGGGGCCAACGTCCTGACTTTC. Amino acid sequence: CASSSLPGQGRPGANVLTF. This chain links TRBV5-1 with TRBJ2-6; TRBD1 matches 10 bases. V shed 3 bases, J shed 2 bases, and the junction held 11 bases outside the gene matches. Germline CDR1 is SGHRS and CDR2 is YFSETQ. CDR3 length: 19 amino acids.

The chain employs TRBV6-5 and TRBJ2-5; 9 nucleotides line up with TRBD1. The trim removed 6 bases at V and 4 bases at J, leaving 9 bases unmatched. The germline gives CDR1 MNHEY, CDR2 SVGAGI. CDR3 length equals 15 residues. This CDR3 reads CASRYGTGFRETQYF. DNA of the CDR3: TGTGCCAGCAGATACGGGACAGGGTTCAGAGAGACCCAGTACTTC.

The chain links TRBV13 to TRBJ2-3, with D perhaps TRBD1 (6 bases). The CDR3 totals 12 residues. The V end lost 5 bases, the J end lost 6 bases, and 9 bases lay between the germline ends. Germline CDR1 is PRHDT and CDR2 is FYEKMQ (reference sequence). The CDR3 here is CASSPQGDTQYF. CDR3 DNA: TGTGCCAGCAGCCCCCAGGGGGATACGCAGTATTTT.